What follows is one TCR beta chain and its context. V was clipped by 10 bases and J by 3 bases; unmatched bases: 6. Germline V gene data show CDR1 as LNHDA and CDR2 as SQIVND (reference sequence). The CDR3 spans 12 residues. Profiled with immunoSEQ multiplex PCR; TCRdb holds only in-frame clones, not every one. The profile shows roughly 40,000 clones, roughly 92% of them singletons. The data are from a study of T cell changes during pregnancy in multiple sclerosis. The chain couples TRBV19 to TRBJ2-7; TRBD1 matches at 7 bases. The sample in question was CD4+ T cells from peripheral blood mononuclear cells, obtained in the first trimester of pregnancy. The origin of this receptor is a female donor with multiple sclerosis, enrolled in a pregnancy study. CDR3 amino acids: CATRDSYYEQYF. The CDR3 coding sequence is TGTGCCACCCGGGACAGTTACTACGAGCAGTACTTC.